A selection of T cell receptor beta chains follows, all from one sample in a study of human T cells and chemical hapten exposure. A single record per CDR3 protein comes from TCRdb applying MiXCR to the RACE reads. Of fewer than 200,000 distinct CDR3 sequences in the sample, approximately 31% were seen once. Sequencing used whole blood, obtained in connection with sensitization to the hapten diphenylcyclopropenone (DPC). These receptors were taken from a woman aged 25 to 45 with alopecia areata. Some clones in this sample may be carry-over from other donors' samples. Each CDR3 is given with its conserved first and last residue. The order of the fields is J gene, D gene, V gene, clone size, CDR3 length, CDR3 DNA, CDR3 protein. D genes are given only for firm matches. Part of the rows lack a size; the others show once, few, many or a class for expanded clones.

TRBJ1-2 TRBD1 TRBV6-2/TRBV6-3 - 11 TGTGCCAGCACAGACAGGGGTGGCTACACCTTC CASTDRGGYTF
TRBJ2-1 TRBD2 TRBV29-1 - 16 TGCAGCGCTCCCCCCCCTAGCGGGAGCTCCTACAATGAGCAGTTCTTC CSAPPPSGSSYNEQFF
TRBJ1-5 - TRBV7-2 - 13 TGTGCCAGCAGCGGGGACATCAATCAGCCCCAGCATTTT CASSGDINQPQHF
TRBJ2-5 - TRBV5-5 - 15 TGTGCCAGCAGCCCTACTGGGGGGAGCCAAGAGACCCAGTACTTC CASSPTGGSQETQYF
TRBJ2-3 TRBD1 TRBV7-9 - 15 TGTGCCAGCAGCCCTGGGACAGGGGGAGCGGATACGCAGTATTTT CASSPGTGGADTQYF
TRBJ2-2 - TRBV5-4 few 15 TGTGCCAGCAGCTGGACCGGGAGGAACACCGGGGAGCTGTTTTTT CASSWTGRNTGELFF
TRBJ2-3 TRBD2 TRBV29-1 - 14 TGCAGCGTTGAGGGGAGGGGAGACGGGGATACGCAGTATTTT CSVEGRGDGDTQYF
TRBJ2-2 TRBD1 TRBV20-1 few 15 TGCAGTGCTGTAGACAGGGCTACGAACACCGGGGAGCTGTTTTTT CSAVDRATNTGELFF
TRBJ2-2 - TRBV11-2 few 15 TGTGCCAGCAGCACCCAGGGCCTAGCTGGCGGGGAGCTGTTTTTT CASSTQGLAGGELFF
TRBJ1-2 TRBD1 TRBV3-1 - 14 TGTGCCAGCAGCCAAGGGACAGGGCACTATGGCTACACCTTC CASSQGTGHYGYTF
TRBJ2-3 TRBD2 TRBV18 - 17 TGTGCCAGCTCACCATGGTTTCGGGCGGGAGAAGCAGATACGCAGTATTTT CASSPWFRAGEADTQYF
TRBJ2-7 - TRBV4-2 - 12 TGTGCCAGCAGCCAAGCAGGGTTGGGGCAGTACTTC CASSQAGLGQYF
TRBJ1-2 TRBD1 TRBV24-1 once 14 TGTGCCACCAGTGATTTCGACAGGGGGTATGGCTACACCTTC CATSDFDRGYGYTF
TRBJ2-7 - TRBV28 - 14 TGTGCCAGCAGTTATGGGACATTATCCTACGAGCAGTACTTC CASSYGTLSYEQYF
TRBJ2-5 - TRBV11-2 few 15 TGTGCCAGCGCGCTATATCTCGGACTTCAAGAGACCCAGTACTTC CASALYLGLQETQYF
TRBJ2-7 - TRBV16 - 15 TGTGCCAGCAGCCAATCCCCGGGACGACCTTCCGAGCAGTACTTC CASSQSPGRPSEQYF
TRBJ1-4 - TRBV6-6 many 15 TGTGCCAGCAGTTACTATTCGGGGATCGATGAAAAACTGTTTTTT CASSYYSGIDEKLFF
TRBJ1-4 - TRBV28 few 14 TGTGCCAGCAGTTCCCTTGGCGGGGGAGAAAAACTGTTTTTT CASSSLGGGEKLFF
TRBJ2-3 TRBD1 TRBV7-2 many 13 TGTGCCAGCAGCTTTAACAGGGGAGACACGCAGTATTTT CASSFNRGDTQYF
TRBJ1-5 TRBD1 TRBV6-6 - 15 TGTGCCAGCAGTCCAATCGACAGGGGGATTCAGCCCCAGCATTTT CASSPIDRGIQPQHF
TRBJ2-3 - TRBV27 - 13 TGTGCCAGCAGTTTTCTTTTCTCGGATACGCAGTATTTT CASSFLFSDTQYF
TRBJ1-2 - TRBV9 few 14 TGTGCCAGCAGCGTAGCTATGGGGGCCGATGGCTACACCTTC CASSVAMGADGYTF
TRBJ2-3 - TRBV5-1 - 17 TGCGCCAGCAGCTTGGCGGTAAGGGGGACTAACACAGATACGCAGTATTTT CASSLAVRGTNTDTQYF
TRBJ2-2 TRBD2 TRBV5-1 few 15 TGCGCCAGCAGCCCAAGCGGGAGGACGGGCGGGGAGCTGTTTTTT CASSPSGRTGGELFF
TRBJ1-1 TRBD1 TRBV2 - 15 TGTGCCAGCAGCCCAGACAGGGGGTCCGTCACTGAAGCTTTCTTT CASSPDRGSVTEAFF
TRBJ2-2 - TRBV29-1 few 13 TGCAGCGTCCCCATTTCGAACACCGGGGAGCTGTTTTTT CSVPISNTGELFF
TRBJ2-5 - TRBV5-1 few 14 TGCGCCAGCAGCCTGCGTTCATACCCAGAGACCCAGTACTTC CASSLRSYPETQYF
TRBJ2-7 - TRBV5-1 - 13 TGCGCCAGCAGCTTGAATGGAAACTACGAGCAGTACTTC CASSLNGNYEQYF
TRBJ2-7 - TRBV9 - 14 TGTGCCAGCAGCCTAGACGGACGTTCCTACGAGCAGTACTTC CASSLDGRSYEQYF
TRBJ1-3 - TRBV7-9 - 13 TGTGCCAGCAGCTTTGGTCCGTCCGTCACCATATATTTT CASSFGPSVTIYF
TRBJ1-2 - TRBV7-8 - 17 TGTGCCAGCAGCTCGCCGTTGGAGACACGGATTAACTATGGCTACACCTTC CASSSPLETRINYGYTF
TRBJ2-7 TRBD2 TRBV5-6 - 16 TGTGCCAGCAGCTTGGCTGGACTAGCTGGGACCTACGAGCAGTACTTC CASSLAGLAGTYEQYF
TRBJ2-1 - TRBV11-1 - 15 TGTGCCAGCAGCTTAGAAGGACCAGACTACAATGAGCAGTTCTTC CASSLEGPDYNEQFF
TRBJ1-4 TRBD1 TRBV24-1 - 15 TGTGCCACCAGTGATTCCGGGACAGGGGATGAAAAACTGTTTTTT CATSDSGTGDEKLFF
TRBJ1-6 - TRBV6-2/TRBV6-3 - 14 TGTGCCAGCAGCCAGAGCTCCTATAATTCACCCCTCCACTTT CASSQSSYNSPLHF
TRBJ2-3 - TRBV7-3 - 16 TGTGCCAGCAGCCCCTTGGGGGCGGCTGTACCTGATACGCAGTATTTT CASSPLGAAVPDTQYF